This T cell receptor beta chain came from a study of blood T cell repertoires in COVID-19. Method: immunoSEQ multiplex PCR; TCRdb's copy keeps in-frame clones and lacks some. The sample lists 350,000 or so clones, around 89% occurring once. Seattle-derived patients entered the study during active infection and were followed longitudinally. V lost 1 base and J lost 6; bases outside the gene matches: 4. The CDR3 is made up of 14 amino acids. The V gene's germline CDR1 is SGHRS and CDR2 YFSETQ. This receptor was identified in a woman younger than 45 with COVID-19, enrolled during active disease. The chain is built from TRBV5-1 and TRBJ1-2, with 9 bases fitting TRBD1. Sequencing input: peripheral blood. In DNA form, the CDR3 reads TGCGCCAGCAGCTTGAGGGACAGGGACCATGGCTACACCTTC. Its protein is CASSLRDRDHGYTF.